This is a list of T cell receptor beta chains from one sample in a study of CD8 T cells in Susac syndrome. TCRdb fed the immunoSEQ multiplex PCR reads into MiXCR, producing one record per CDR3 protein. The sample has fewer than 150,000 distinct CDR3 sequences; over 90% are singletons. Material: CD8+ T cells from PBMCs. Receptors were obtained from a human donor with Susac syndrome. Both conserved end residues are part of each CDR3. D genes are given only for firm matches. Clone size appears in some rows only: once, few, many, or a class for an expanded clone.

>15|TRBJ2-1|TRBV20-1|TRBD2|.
TGCAGTGCCCGCGGGAGTCCCTCTTCCTACAATGAGCAGTTCTTC
CSARGSPSSYNEQFF
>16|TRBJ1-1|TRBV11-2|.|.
TGTGCCAGCAGCTTAGGGACCGACCTCATGAACACTGAAGCTTTCTTT
CASSLGTDLMNTEAFF
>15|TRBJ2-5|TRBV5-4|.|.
TGTGCCAGCAGCTTGGGGGCGGGATGGGCTGAGACCCAGTACTTC
CASSLGAGWAETQYF
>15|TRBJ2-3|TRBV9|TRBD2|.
TGTGCCAGCAGCCCCGGGGGGGGCAGCACAGATACGCAGTATTTT
CASSPGGGSTDTQYF
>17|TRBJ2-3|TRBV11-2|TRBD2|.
TGTGCCAGCAGCTTATGGTCTAGCGGGAGGGCCTTAGATACGCAGTATTTT
CASSLWSSGRALDTQYF
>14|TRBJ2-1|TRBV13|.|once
TGTGCCAGCAGCGCCGGGTACGACTACAATGAGCAGTTCTTC
CASSAGYDYNEQFF
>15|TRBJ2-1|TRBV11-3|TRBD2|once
TGTGCCAGCAGCTTAGATAGCGGGACTCTTTATGAGCAGTTCTTC
CASSLDSGTLYEQFF
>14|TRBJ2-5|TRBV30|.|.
TGTGCCTGGAGCCCTTCGGCTTCGCAAGAGACCCAGTACTTC
CAWSPSASQETQYF
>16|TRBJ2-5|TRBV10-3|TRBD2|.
TGTGCCATCAGTGAGTCTGTAGCGGGGTCGCTAGAGACCCAGTACTTC
CAISESVAGSLETQYF
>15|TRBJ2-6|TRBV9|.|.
TGTGCCAGCAGCGCCTCGGGGTCTGGGGCCAACGTCCTGACTTTC
CASSASGSGANVLTF
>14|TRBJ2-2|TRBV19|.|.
TGTGCCAGTAGTATCGCGCCAAGAACCGGGGAGCTGTTTTTT
CASSIAPRTGELFF
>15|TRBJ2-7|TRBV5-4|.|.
TGTGCCAGCAGCTTGGACAGGACTCCCTCCTACGAGCAGTACTTC
CASSLDRTPSYEQYF
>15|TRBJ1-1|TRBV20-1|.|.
TGCAGTGCTCCAAATCGACAGATGATGAACACTGAAGCTTTCTTT
CSAPNRQMMNTEAFF
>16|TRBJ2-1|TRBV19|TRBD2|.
TGTGCCAGTAGTAGGTGGTCCGCGACTAGCGGGCTTGAGCAGTTCTTC
CASSRWSATSGLEQFF
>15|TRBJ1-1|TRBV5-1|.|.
TGCGCCAGCAGAGGCAGGACATTCTTGAACACTGAAGCTTTCTTT
CASRGRTFLNTEAFF
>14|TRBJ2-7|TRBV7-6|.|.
TGTGCCAGCAGCTTAGAGTTACACTCCTACGAGCAGTACTTC
CASSLELHSYEQYF
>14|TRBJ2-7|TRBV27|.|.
TGTGCCAGCAGTTTATCTTACTCCTACTACGAGCAGTACTTC
CASSLSYSYYEQYF
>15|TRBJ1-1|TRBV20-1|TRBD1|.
TGCAGTGCTAGGGAATTACTCAGGGGGCAAGGTGAAGCTTTCTTT
CSARELLRGQGEAFF
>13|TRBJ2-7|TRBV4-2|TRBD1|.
TGTGCCAGCAGCCAAGGGACAGGGGTCGAGCAGTACTTC
CASSQGTGVEQYF
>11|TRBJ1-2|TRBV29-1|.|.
TGCAGCGTTGTCGTGGGGGGGAGCTACACCTTC
CSVVVGGSYTF
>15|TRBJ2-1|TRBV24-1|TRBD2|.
TGTGCCACCAGTGACTTGACTAGCGGGGGCAATGAGCAGTTCTTC
CATSDLTSGGNEQFF
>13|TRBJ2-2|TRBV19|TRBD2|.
TGTGCCGGGCGGGAGCAGGGCACCGGGGAGCTGTTTTTT
CAGREQGTGELFF
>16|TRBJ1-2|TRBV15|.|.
TGTGCCACCAGCAGAGATCTCCAGGCCCCCAAGGAAGGCTACACCTTC
CATSRDLQAPKEGYTF
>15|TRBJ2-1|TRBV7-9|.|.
TGTGCCAGCAGCTTAGGATCCGTCAGACCAACTGAGCAGTTCTTC
CASSLGSVRPTEQFF
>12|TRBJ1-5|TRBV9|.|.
TGTGCCAGCAGCGGGACAGAGAGCCTCCAGCATTTT
CASSGTESLQHF
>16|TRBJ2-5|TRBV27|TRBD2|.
TGTGCCAGCAGTGCTGGACTAGCGGGAGGTCGGGAGACCCAGTACTTC
CASSAGLAGGRETQYF
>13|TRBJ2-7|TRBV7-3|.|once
TGTGCCAGCAGCTTGCAAAAGGACTACGAGCAGTACTTC
CASSLQKDYEQYF
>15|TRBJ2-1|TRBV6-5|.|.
TGTGCCAGCAGCCTAGAGGCGCGTGGCTACAATGAGCAGTTCTTC
CASSLEARGYNEQFF
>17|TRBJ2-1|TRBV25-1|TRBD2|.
TGTGCCAGCAGTGAATATGACGGGACTAGCGGTAAAAAGCGGCAGTTCTTC
CASSEYDGTSGKKRQFF
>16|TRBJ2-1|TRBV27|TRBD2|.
TGTGCCAGCAGTTTATCTAGCGGGGATAGGTACAATGAGCAGTTCTTC
CASSLSSGDRYNEQFF
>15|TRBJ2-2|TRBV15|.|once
TGTGCCACCAGCAGCGAGGCGATTAGCTCCGGGGAGCTGTTTTTT
CATSSEAISSGELFF
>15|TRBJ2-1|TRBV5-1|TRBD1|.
TGCGCCAGCAGGGGGGACAGGGGGCCGATCAATGAGCAGTTCTTC
CASRGDRGPINEQFF
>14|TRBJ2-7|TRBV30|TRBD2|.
TGTGCCTGGAGTGTCCTAGCGGGAGGTGACGAGCAGTACTTC
CAWSVLAGGDEQYF
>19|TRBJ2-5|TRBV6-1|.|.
TGTGCCAGCAGTGGACCAAGGGGCAGCTTTGGGTTTAAGCAAGAGACCCAGTACTTC
CASSGPRGSFGFKQETQYF
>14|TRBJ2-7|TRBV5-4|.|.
TGTGCCAGCAGCTTGCAGGACGGGACCTACGAGCAGTACTTC
CASSLQDGTYEQYF
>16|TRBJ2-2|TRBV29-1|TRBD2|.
TGCAGCGTTGATCTAGCGGGAGATCCGAACACCGGGGAGCTGTTTTTT
CSVDLAGDPNTGELFF
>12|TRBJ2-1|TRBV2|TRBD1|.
TGTGCCAGCCAGGACAGGCACAATGAGCAGTTCTTC
CASQDRHNEQFF
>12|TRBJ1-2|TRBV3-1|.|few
TGTGCCAGCAGCGTGGGGGACTATGGCTACACCTTC
CASSVGDYGYTF
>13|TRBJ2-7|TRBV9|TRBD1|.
TGTGCCAGCAGCGTCGGACAGGGGGCCGAGCAGTACTTC
CASSVGQGAEQYF
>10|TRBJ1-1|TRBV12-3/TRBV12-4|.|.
TGTGCCAGCAAGAACACTGAAGCTTTCTTT
CASKNTEAFF
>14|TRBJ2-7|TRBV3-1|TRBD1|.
TGTGCCAGCAGCCAAGAAGGGGACAGCTACGAGCAGTACTTC
CASSQEGDSYEQYF
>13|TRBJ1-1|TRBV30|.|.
TGTGCCTGGAGTTCGACAGAGAACACTGAAGCTTTCTTT
CAWSSTENTEAFF
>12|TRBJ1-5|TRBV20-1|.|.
TGCAGTGCTAGAGAGGGAGGTCAGCCCCAGCATTTT
CSAREGGQPQHF
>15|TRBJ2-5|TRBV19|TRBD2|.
TGTGCCAGTAGCCTGACTAGCGGGAGGGCCCAGACCCAGTACTTC
CASSLTSGRAQTQYF
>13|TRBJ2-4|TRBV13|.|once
TGTGCCAGCAGCTTAGGCCGAGCGAACATTCAGTACTTC
CASSLGRANIQYF
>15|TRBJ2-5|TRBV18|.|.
TGTGCCAGCTCACCAAGCCCCGCCCAGCAAGAGACCCAGTACTTC
CASSPSPAQQETQYF
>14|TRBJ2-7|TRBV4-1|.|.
TGCGCCAGCAGCCAAGATTCCCTGCTCTACGAGCAGTACTTC
CASSQDSLLYEQYF
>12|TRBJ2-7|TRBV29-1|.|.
TGCAGCGTCGAGGTTGGATCCTACGAGCAGTACTTC
CSVEVGSYEQYF
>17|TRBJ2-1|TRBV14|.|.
TGTGCCAGCAGCCAAGGGTTGGGGGGGCCAACCTACAATGAGCAGTTCTTC
CASSQGLGGPTYNEQFF
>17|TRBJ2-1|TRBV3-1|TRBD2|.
TGTGCCAGCAGCCAACTAGCGGGAGGGCCAGCCGGCGATGAGCAGTTCTTC
CASSQLAGGPAGDEQFF
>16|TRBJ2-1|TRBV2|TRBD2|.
TGTGCCAGCAGGAAACTAGCGGCAAGCTCCTACAATGAGCAGTTCTTC
CASRKLAASSYNEQFF
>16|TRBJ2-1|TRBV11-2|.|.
TGTGCCAGCGATAATGGTGGGGAACCGCTAAGGAATGAGCAGTTCTTC
CASDNGGEPLRNEQFF
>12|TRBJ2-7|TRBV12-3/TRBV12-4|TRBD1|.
TGTGCCAGCAGTCTCACCGGGACAGACCAGTACTTC
CASSLTGTDQYF
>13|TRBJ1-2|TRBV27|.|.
TGTGCCAGCAGTTTTGGACCGGCGGATGGCTACACCTTC
CASSFGPADGYTF
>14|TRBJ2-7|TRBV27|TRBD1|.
TGTGCCAGCAGTCCCGGGACAGGGGGCAGCGAGCAGTACTTC
CASSPGTGGSEQYF
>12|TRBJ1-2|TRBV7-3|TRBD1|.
TGTGCCAGCAGCCGAGGGACAGGTGGCTACACCTTC
CASSRGTGGYTF
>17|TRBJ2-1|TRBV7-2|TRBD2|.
TGTGCCAGCAGCTTTCTCCCTCTAGCGGGAGGGCCCTCTGAGCAGTTCTTC
CASSFLPLAGGPSEQFF
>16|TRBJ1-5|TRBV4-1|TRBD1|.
TGCGCCAGCAGCCAAGTAACAGGGGGCGGCAATCAGCCCCAGCATTTT
CASSQVTGGGNQPQHF
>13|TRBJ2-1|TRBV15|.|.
TGTGCCACCAGCAGCGGGAGTCACAGGGAGCAGTTCTTC
CATSSGSHREQFF